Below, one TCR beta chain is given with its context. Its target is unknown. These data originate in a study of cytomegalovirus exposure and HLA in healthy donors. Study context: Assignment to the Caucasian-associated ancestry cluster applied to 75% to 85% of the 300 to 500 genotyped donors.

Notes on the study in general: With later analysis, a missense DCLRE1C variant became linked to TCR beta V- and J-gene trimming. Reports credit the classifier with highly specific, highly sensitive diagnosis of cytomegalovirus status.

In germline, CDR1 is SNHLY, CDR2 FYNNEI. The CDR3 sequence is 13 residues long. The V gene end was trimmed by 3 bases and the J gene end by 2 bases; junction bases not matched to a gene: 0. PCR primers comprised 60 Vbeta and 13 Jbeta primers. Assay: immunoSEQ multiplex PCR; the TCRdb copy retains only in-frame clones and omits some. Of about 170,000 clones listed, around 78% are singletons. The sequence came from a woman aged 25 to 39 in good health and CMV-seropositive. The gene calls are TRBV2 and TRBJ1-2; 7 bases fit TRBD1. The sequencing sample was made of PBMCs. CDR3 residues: CASSDRGNYGYTF. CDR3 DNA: TGTGCCAGCAGTGACAGGGGGAACTATGGCTACACCTTC. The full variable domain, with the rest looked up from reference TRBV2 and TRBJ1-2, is EPEVTQTPSHQVTQMGQEVILRCVPISNHLYFYWYRQILGQKVEFLVSFYNNEISEKSEIFDDQFSVERPDGSNFTLKIRSTKLEDSAMYFCASSDRGNYGYTFGSGTRLTVV.